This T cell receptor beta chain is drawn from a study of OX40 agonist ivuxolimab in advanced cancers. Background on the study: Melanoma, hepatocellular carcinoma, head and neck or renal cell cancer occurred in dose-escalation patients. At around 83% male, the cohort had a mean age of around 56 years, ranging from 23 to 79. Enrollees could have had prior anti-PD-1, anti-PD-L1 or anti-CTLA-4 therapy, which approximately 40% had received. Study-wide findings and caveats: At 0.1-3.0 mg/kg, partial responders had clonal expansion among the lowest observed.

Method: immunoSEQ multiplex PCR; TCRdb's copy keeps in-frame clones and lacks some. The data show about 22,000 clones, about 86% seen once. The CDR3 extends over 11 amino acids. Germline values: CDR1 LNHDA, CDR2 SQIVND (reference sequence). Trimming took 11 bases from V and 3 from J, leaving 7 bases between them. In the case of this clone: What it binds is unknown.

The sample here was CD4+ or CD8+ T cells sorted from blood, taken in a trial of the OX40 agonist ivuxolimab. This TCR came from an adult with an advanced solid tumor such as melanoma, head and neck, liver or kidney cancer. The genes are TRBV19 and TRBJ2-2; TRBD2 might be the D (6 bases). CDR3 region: CAGGDTGELFF. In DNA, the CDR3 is TGTGCCGGAGGGGACACCGGGGAGCTGTTTTTT.